One sample yielded the 8 T cell receptor beta chains listed below, sequenced in a study. The table came from immunoSEQ multiplex PCR; TCRdb's copy has only in-frame clones and leaves some out. Of about 50,000 clones in the sample, approximately 93% were seen once. Sequenced: PBMCs. The receptors originated from a man aged 35 to 55 with rheumatoid arthritis.

The chain employs TRBV30 and TRBJ2-7, with D possibly being TRBD1 (6 bases). Trimming stripped 0 bases from V and 5 bases from J, with 14 bases between. Germline lookup yields CDR1 GTSNPN and CDR2 SVGIG (reference sequence). This CDR3 region has 14 residues. The CDR3 nucleotides read TGTGCCTGGAGTGTACGAAGGGGGTTCGACGAGCAGTACTTC. It specifies CAWSVRRGFDEQYF.

This clone was recorded once. The genes are TRBV5-6 and TRBJ1-2; the D is unclear. Germline CDR1 and CDR2: SGHDT and YYEEEE. The CDR3 is made up of 16 amino acids. The V end was cut by 4 bases, the J end by 7 bases, with 23 bases between. CDR3 sequence reads: CASSETGSSALGGYTF. The CDR3 bases are TGTGCCAGCAGCGAAACGGGATCCTCGGCATTAGGTGGCTACACCTTC. The variable domain in full, with the rest retrieved from reference TRBV5-6 and TRBJ1-2, is DAGVTQSPTHLIKTRGQQVTLRCSPKSGHDTVSWYQQALGQGPQFIFQYYEEEERQRGNFPDRFSGHQFPNYSSELNVNALLLGDSALYLCASSETGSSALGGYTFGSGTRLTVV.

This chain links TRBV14 with TRBJ2-7; TRBD1 matches at 10 bases. The J segment lost 2 bases and the V segment lost 3 bases, leaving 4 bases of the junction unmatched. The CDR3 runs to 15 residues. In germline, CDR1 is SGHDN, CDR2 FVKESK. The CDR3 reads CASSQQTGGPYEQYF. The CDR3 nucleotides are TGTGCCAGCAGCCAGCAGACAGGGGGCCCCTACGAGCAGTACTTC.

The chain employs TRBV6-5 and TRBJ2-1; 7 bases are a match to TRBD2. V dropped 6 bases and J dropped 8; count of bases not matched to a gene: 10. CDR1 is MNHEY and CDR2 is SVGAGI in the germline V gene. This CDR3 has 14 residues. As DNA, the CDR3 is TGTGCCAGCAGCAAGCGGGAAGGTCGGGATGAGCAGTTCTTC. It encodes CASSKREGRDEQFF.

This clone was detected only once. This chain connects TRBV7-2 to TRBJ1-1; D not resolved. This CDR3 has 16 residues. V shed 5 bases and J shed 6 bases, with 22 bases lying between them. Germline-derived CDR1 and CDR2 are SGHTA and FQGNSA. This CDR3 reads CASSKDKPPLGPEAFF. CDR3 bases: TGTGCCAGCAGCAAAGACAAGCCACCCCTAGGCCCTGAAGCTTTCTTT.

J is TRBJ2-7 and V is TRBV7-9; 9 positions match TRBD1. The V and J ends lost 4 bases and 4 bases, in that order; junction bases with no gene match: 8. There are 15 residues in the CDR3. Germline V gives CDR1 SEHNR, CDR2 FQNEAQ (reference sequence). This chain's CDR3 is CASSSGTGRGYEQYF. The CDR3 nucleotides are TGTGCCAGCAGCTCCGGGACAGGGAGAGGGTACGAGCAGTACTTC.

This clone was counted a single time. The rearrangement links TRBV30 to TRBJ2-5; D gene uncertain. The V gene's germline CDR1 is GTSNPN and CDR2 SVGIG (reference sequence). CDR3 length: 11 amino acids. Trimming pared 8 bases from V and 6 bases from J, leaving 13 bases between. The CDR3 loop is CAGSRPKTQYF. The CDR3 region has the DNA TGTGCCGGTAGTCGTCCCAAGACCCAGTACTTC. Variable domain in full (rest from reference TRBV30 and TRBJ2-5): SQTIHQWPATLVQPVGSPLSLECTVEGTSNPNLYWYRQAAGRGLQLLFYSVGIGQISSEVPQNLSASRPQDRQFILSSKKLLLSDSGFYLCAGSRPKTQYFGPGTRLLVL.

The chain combines TRBV29-1 with TRBJ1-2; 7 bases fit TRBD1. V lost 6 bases, J lost 2 bases, and 3 bases stayed unmatched. The CDR3 totals 12 residues. Germline CDR1 SQVTM, CDR2 ANQGSEA. This chain's CDR3 is CSVKQGNYGYTF. CDR3 nucleotides: TGCAGCGTGAAACAGGGGAACTATGGCTACACCTTC.